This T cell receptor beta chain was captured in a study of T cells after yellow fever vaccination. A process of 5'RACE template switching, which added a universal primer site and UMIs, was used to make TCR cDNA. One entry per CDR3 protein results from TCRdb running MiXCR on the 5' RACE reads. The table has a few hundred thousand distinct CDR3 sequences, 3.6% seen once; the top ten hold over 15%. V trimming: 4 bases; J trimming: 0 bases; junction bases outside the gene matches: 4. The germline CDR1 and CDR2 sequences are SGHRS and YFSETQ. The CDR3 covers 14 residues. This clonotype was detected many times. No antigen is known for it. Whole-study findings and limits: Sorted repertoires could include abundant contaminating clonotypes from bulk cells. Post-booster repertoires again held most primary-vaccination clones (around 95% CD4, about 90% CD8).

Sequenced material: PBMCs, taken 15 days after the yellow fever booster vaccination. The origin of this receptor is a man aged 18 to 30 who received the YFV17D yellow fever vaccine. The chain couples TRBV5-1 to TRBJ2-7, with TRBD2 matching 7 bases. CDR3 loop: CASSPSGASYEQYF. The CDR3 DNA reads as TGCGCCAGCAGCCCCAGCGGGGCCTCCTACGAGCAGTACTTC.